Below, 19 T cell receptor beta chains from the same sample are listed, as sequenced in a study of a mutant IDH1 vaccine in newly diagnosed glioma. Stated time point: week 5, during vaccination. Every vaccination contained 300 ug of the mutant IDH1 20-mer peptide and was paired with topical imiquimod. This table comes from immunoSEQ multiplex PCR, and its TCRdb copy is limited to in-frame clones, with some not included. Here the sample spans 45,000 to 65,000 clones, approximately 86% being singletons. Their specific antigens are unknown. The input for sequencing was PBMCs, taken from a glioma patient whose treatment included an IDH1 peptide vaccine. These receptors came from a woman aged 18-35 years with glioma. Some clones in this sample may be carry-over from other donors' samples.

The chain employs TRBV6-5 and TRBJ2-7, with 7 bases aligning to TRBD1. Germline values: CDR1 MNHEY, CDR2 SVGAGI. The CDR3 consists of 13 residues. Trimming cost V 4 bases and J 2 bases; bases outside gene matches: 2. CDR3 bases: TGTGCCAGCAGTTTCGGACAGGCCTACGAGCAGTACTTC. Protein: CASSFGQAYEQYF.

J is TRBJ1-2 and V is TRBV19, with 9 bases matching TRBD1. V shed 10 bases and J 6 bases; nucleotides not matched to a gene: 9. CDR1 is LNHDA, CDR2 SQIVND, per germline (reference sequence). The CDR3 has 13 residues. CDR3 protein: CATRRTGANGYTF. CDR3 in DNA: TGTGCCACGCGACGGACAGGGGCTAATGGCTACACCTTC.

A few counts support this clone. This rearrangement joins TRBV18 to TRBJ1-5; 8 bases match TRBD1. Germline V gene sequence: CDR1 KGHSH, CDR2 LQKENI. The J segment lost 4 bases and the V segment lost 8 bases, leaving 4 bases of the junction unmatched. The CDR3 has 13 residues. As DNA, the CDR3 is TGTGCCAGCGGTCGACAGGGGAATCAGCCCCAGCATTTT. This gives the protein CASGRQGNQPQHF.

This clone occurred once. The chain recombines TRBV12-5 with TRBJ1-5, with D possibly TRBD1 on 6 matching bases. Germline V gene lookup returns CDR1 LGHNT and CDR2 FRNRAP. This CDR3 has 14 amino acids. V was cut by 5 bases and J by 6 bases, with 14 bases left in between. CDR3 in amino acids: CASGPLGAVQPQHF. The CDR3 DNA is TGTGCTAGTGGTCCCTTGGGGGCGGTTCAGCCCCAGCATTTT.

The CDR3 sequence is CASSGGQGSLEQYF. The CDR3 DNA sequence: TGTGCCAGCAGTGGGGGACAGGGATCTCTCGAGCAGTACTTC. The chain carries TRBV5-4 and TRBJ2-7, with 9 bases that match TRBD1. Germline CDR1 and CDR2: SGHNT and YYREEE (reference sequence). The V and J ends lost 5 bases and 6 bases, in that order; junction bases with no gene match: 9. This CDR3 comprises 14 residues.

The V call is TRBV5-3, the J call TRBJ1-4; D gene ambiguous. TRBV5-3 is known as an ORF, though its function is uncertain. Trimming removed 8 bases at V and 6 bases at J, with 17 bases between. The CDR3 length is 14 residues. The CDR3 sequence is CARTGVNEYEKLFF. The CDR3 DNA reads TGTGCCAGGACCGGGGTGAATGAATATGAAAAACTGTTTTTT.

The table lists this clone with a count of one. The CDR3 DNA reads as TGTGCCAGCAAATCCGGGGGCAGTCTAAATGAGCAGTTCTTC. Translating gives CASKSGGSLNEQFF. The chain is built from TRBV6-5 and TRBJ2-1, with D tentatively TRBD1 or TRBD2 (6 bases each). The V end was cut by 7 bases, the J end by 7 bases, with 17 bases between. This CDR3 contains 14 residues. Germline V gives CDR1 MNHEY, CDR2 SVGAGI.

The V gene is TRBV5-1, the J gene TRBJ2-7; TRBD1 is a possible D gene (5 bases). V gave up 3 bases and J gave up 3 bases, with 16 bases separating them. This CDR3 is built from 15 residues. Germline CDR1 and CDR2: SGHRS and YFSETQ. The CDR3 sequence is CASSSTPQQVYEQYF. The DNA of the CDR3 is TGCGCCAGCAGCTCTACCCCCCAACAGGTCTACGAGCAGTACTTC.

CDR3 nucleotides: TGTGCCAGCAGCGTAGGGAGCATGGCCGGGGAGCTGTTTTTT. The encoded protein is CASSVGSMAGELFF. V usage is TRBV9 and J usage is TRBJ2-2; no firm D call. Germline-derived CDR1 and CDR2 are SGDLS and YYNGEE. The CDR3 is 14 residues long. V shed 0 bases and J shed 6 bases, with 9 bases lying between them.

This chain connects TRBV2 to TRBJ2-2, with D uncertain. The CDR3 extends over 11 amino acids. V was pared by 6 bases and J by 9 bases, with 8 bases between. Germline V lookup: CDR1 SNHLY, CDR2 FYNNEI. The CDR3 nucleotides read TGTGCCAGCAGCGCCCTCCGGGAGCTGTTTTTT. It encodes CASSALRELFF.

Worth noting for this clone: Because the CDR3 is missing its conserved closing phenylalanine or tryptophan, this is likely a read error. The chain recombines TRBV5-6 with TRBJ1-2; unclear D gene. Germline CDR1 and CDR2: SGHDT and YYEEEE. Deletions cut 3 bases from V and 6 bases from J, with 9 bases between. The CDR3 length is 12 residues. Here the CDR3 reads CASSWPWDGYTL. The CDR3 DNA sequence: TGTGCCAGCAGCTGGCCCTGGGATGGCTACACCCTC.

The V and J genes are TRBV30 and TRBJ2-7; 9 positions agree with TRBD1. The length of the CDR3 is 19 residues. Germline-derived CDR1 and CDR2 are GTSNPN and SVGIG (reference sequence). Trimming took 0 bases from V and 0 from J; bases not matched to a gene: 15. The CDR3 DNA reads TGTGCCTGGAGTGTACGATTCTTGACAGGGGGAATGAGCTCCTACGAGCAGTACTTC. Encoded protein: CAWSVRFLTGGMSSYEQYF. Drawing the rest from reference TRBV30 and TRBJ2-7, the complete variable domain is SQTIHQWPATLVQPVGSPLSLECTVEGTSNPNLYWYRQAAGRGLQLLFYSVGIGQISSEVPQNLSASRPQDRQFILSSKKLLLSDSGFYLCAWSVRFLTGGMSSYEQYFGPGTRLTVT.

J is TRBJ1-1 and V is TRBV5-1; perhaps TRBD1 as D (6 bases). V dropped 4 bases and J dropped 1 base, with 11 bases sitting between them. This CDR3 has 14 residues. Germline V gives CDR1 SGHRS, CDR2 YFSETQ. The CDR3 DNA sequence: TGCGCCAGCAGCCTCAAGGACAGGAACACTGAAGCTTTCTTT. Translation: CASSLKDRNTEAFF.

The chain combines TRBV18 with TRBJ1-3; no definite D call. Germline V gene data show CDR1 as KGHSH and CDR2 as LQKENI. The CDR3 length is 12 residues. V was pared by 0 bases and J by 3 bases, with 0 bases between. The CDR3 DNA reads TGTGCCAGCTCACCACCTGGAAACACCATATATTTT. It encodes CASSPPGNTIYF.

The chain combines TRBV11-2 with TRBJ1-2, with D perhaps TRBD1 (5 bases). This CDR3 comprises 14 residues. With 0 bases removed from V and 12 bases from J, the gap between germline ends came to 17 bases. Germline CDR1 and CDR2: SGHAT and FQNNGV. The CDR3, as DNA: TGTGCCAGCAGCTTAGACCCCCGACAAGGGGAGGACACCTTC. Translation gives CASSLDPRQGEDTF.

The CDR3, as DNA: TGTGCCAGCAGCACCTTGACAGGGATTAACACTGAAGCTTTCTTT. It is translated as CASSTLTGINTEAFF. The J gene is TRBJ1-1, the V gene TRBV9; 7 bases are shared with TRBD1. CDR1 and CDR2 (germline): SGDLS, YYNGEE. The CDR3 is made up of 15 amino acids. Losses at the gene ends were 4 bases for V and 2 bases for J; bases not matched to a gene: 8. The complete variable domain, with remaining parts taken from reference TRBV9 and TRBJ1-1, reads DSGVTQTPKHLITATGQRVTLRCSPRSGDLSVYWYQQSLDQGLQFLIQYYNGEERAKGNILERFSAQQFPDLHSELNLSSLELGDSALYFCASSTLTGINTEAFFGQGTRLTVV.

The V call is TRBV28, the J call TRBJ2-5; TRBD2 matches 9 bases. Germline values: CDR1 MDHEN, CDR2 SYDVKM. J lost 1 base, V lost 2 bases, and 14 bases had no gene match. CDR3 length equals 19 residues. The DNA for the CDR3 is TGTGCCAGCAGTTTAGTAGCAATAGCGGGAGATAGACCCCAAGAGACCCAGTACTTC. This gives the protein CASSLVAIAGDRPQETQYF.

The chain uses TRBV15 and TRBJ1-2; TRBD1 aligns across 10 bases. This CDR3 contains 17 residues. The V gene's germline CDR1 is LNHNV and CDR2 YYDKDF (reference sequence). After removal of 1 base from V and 2 bases from J, the junction contained 7 bases not matched to a gene. The CDR3 region is CATSRGQGAGANYGYTF. The CDR3 coding sequence is TGTGCCACCAGCAGAGGACAGGGGGCGGGAGCGAACTATGGCTACACCTTC.

This rearrangement joins TRBV5-8 to TRBJ2-5; a possible D gene is TRBD1 (5 bases). The end of the DNA fits TRBJ2-7 better, so the J call may be wrong. CDR1 is SGHTS, CDR2 YDEGEE, per germline. The CDR3 contains 15 residues. The DNA for the CDR3 is TGTGCCAGCAGCTCCCTTAGGGGTTCCGGCTACGAGCAGTACTTC. Translating it yields CASSSLRGSGYEQYF.